There are many counts of the clone carrying this T cell receptor (beta chain). TCRdb reanalysed the 5' RACE reads using MiXCR and keeps one entry per CDR3 protein. The sample lists 450,000 or so distinct CDR3 sequences; 20% were seen once. These data come from a study of T-cell memory formation after mild COVID-19. CDR1 is SGHRS and CDR2 is YFSETQ in the germline V gene. The CDR3 contains 14 residues. V lost 0 bases to trimming and J lost 4 bases, with 11 bases between them. Sequenced: PBMCs or a T cell subset sorted from them (not recorded which). The chain recombines TRBV5-1 with TRBJ2-7; D perhaps matches TRBD2 (6 bases). This sequence originates from an adult woman who had mild COVID-19 (a few samples of this study predate the infection). Cell type and time point are not known. CDR3 DNA sequence: TGCGCCAGCAGCTTGGTCGGGGGATATTACGAGCAGTACTTC. It is translated as CASSLVGGYYEQYF.